The rows below give T cell receptor beta chains drawn from one sample of a study of cytomegalovirus exposure and HLA in healthy donors. Here immunoSEQ multiplex PCR was the method, and the copy in TCRdb shows in-frame clones only, minus some. The top ten clones hold roughly 2.9% of a sample with some 150,000 clones, over 75% of them seen once. The sequencing input was PBMCs. The receptors stem from a woman aged 30 to 39 in good health and CMV-seronegative. Each CDR3 is given with its conserved first and last residue. A D gene is named only where the DNA matches it firmly. The size entry is marked missing in some rows and otherwise reads once, few, many or a size class.

J gene,D gene,CDR3 length,clone size,V gene,CDR3 DNA,CDR3 protein
TRBJ2-2,TRBD2,14,NA,TRBV5-1,TGCGCCAGCAAGGAGCGGGGGAACACCGGGGAGCTGTTTTTT,CASKERGNTGELFF
TRBJ2-5,TRBD1,13,once,TRBV29-1,TGCAGCGTTACAAGACAGGGACCAGAGACCCAGTACTTC,CSVTRQGPETQYF
TRBJ2-2,NA,14,NA,TRBV4-3,TGCGCCAGCAGCCCGTCCCACGGCACCGGGGAGCTGTTTTTT,CASSPSHGTGELFF
TRBJ2-1,NA,13,NA,TRBV7-3,TGTGCCAGCAGCTTATTAGGGGACAATGAGCAGTTCTTC,CASSLLGDNEQFF
TRBJ2-1,TRBD2,13,NA,TRBV30,TGTGCCCGAACTAGCGGGAGGGACAATGAGCAGTTCTTC,CARTSGRDNEQFF
TRBJ2-3,TRBD2,13,NA,TRBV28,TGTGCCAGTCTAGCGGGAGGAACAGATACGCAGTATTTT,CASLAGGTDTQYF
TRBJ2-1,TRBD2,16,once,TRBV7-2,TGTGCCAGCAGCTCAAGATTAGCGGGAGGGCCCGATGAGCAGTTCTTC,CASSSRLAGGPDEQFF
TRBJ1-6,NA,13,NA,TRBV6-5,TGTGCCAGCGGGGGGACTTATAATTCACCCCTCCACTTT,CASGGTYNSPLHF
TRBJ2-5,TRBD2,14,NA,TRBV5-4,TGTGCCAGCAGCTCGGGACTAGCGGGCACCGGGGAGGACTTC,CASSSGLAGTGEDF
TRBJ2-1,TRBD2,14,NA,TRBV7-2,TGTGCCAGCAGCCCCGGACTAGCCCACAATGAGCAGTTCTTC,CASSPGLAHNEQFF
TRBJ2-1,NA,16,NA,TRBV2,TGTGCCAGCACCCCACCTGGGCACAGGGTTGGCAATGAGCAGTTCTTC,CASTPPGHRVGNEQFF
TRBJ2-1,TRBD2,14,NA,TRBV28,TGTGCCAGCAGTGGGGGAGGGCCTGATAATGAGCAGTTCTTC,CASSGGGPDNEQFF
TRBJ2-5,TRBD1,12,NA,TRBV5-4,TGTGCCAGCAGCTGGGCCCAGGGGGAGCAGTACTTC,CASSWAQGEQYF
TRBJ1-1,NA,14,NA,TRBV7-9,TGTGCCAGCAGCTTACCGGACAGCGCAGGGTCGGCTTTCTTT,CASSLPDSAGSAFF
TRBJ1-1,NA,13,NA,TRBV5-6,TGTGCCAGCAGCTTGTTCTTTGACACTGAAGCTTTCTTT,CASSLFFDTEAFF
TRBJ1-2,NA,13,NA,TRBV30,TGTGCCTGGAAGGGGGGGCGCGGTTATGGCTACACCTTC,CAWKGGRGYGYTF
TRBJ1-5,NA,13,NA,TRBV19,TGTGCCAGTAAGGAACAGGGCAATCAGCCCCAGCATTTT,CASKEQGNQPQHF
TRBJ2-7,TRBD1,15,NA,TRBV11-2,TGTGCCAGCAGCATCAACAGGGGGCTCACCTACGAGCAGTACTTC,CASSINRGLTYEQYF
TRBJ2-1,TRBD2,15,NA,TRBV5-1,TGCGCCAGCAGCTTTTCGGGGGGTATGAACAATGAGCAGTTCTTC,CASSFSGGMNNEQFF
TRBJ2-3,TRBD1,16,NA,TRBV19,TGTGCCAGTAGTCCCCGGGACAGGGGTTTCCCAGATACGCAGTATTTT,CASSPRDRGFPDTQYF
TRBJ1-3,NA,16,NA,TRBV19,TGTGCCAGTAGAGAGACTTTCCTGTCCTCTGGAAACACCATATATTTT,CASRETFLSSGNTIYF